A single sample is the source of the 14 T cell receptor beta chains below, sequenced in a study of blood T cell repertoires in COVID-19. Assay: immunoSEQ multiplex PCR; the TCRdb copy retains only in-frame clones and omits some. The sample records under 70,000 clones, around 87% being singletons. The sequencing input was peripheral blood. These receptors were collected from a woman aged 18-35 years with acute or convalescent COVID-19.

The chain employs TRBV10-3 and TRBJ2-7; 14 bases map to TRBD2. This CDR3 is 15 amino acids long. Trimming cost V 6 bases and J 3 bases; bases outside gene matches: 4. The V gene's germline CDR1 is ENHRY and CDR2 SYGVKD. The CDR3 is CAISPGLAGDYEQYF. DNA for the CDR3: TGTGCCATCAGCCCGGGACTAGCGGGAGACTACGAGCAGTACTTC.

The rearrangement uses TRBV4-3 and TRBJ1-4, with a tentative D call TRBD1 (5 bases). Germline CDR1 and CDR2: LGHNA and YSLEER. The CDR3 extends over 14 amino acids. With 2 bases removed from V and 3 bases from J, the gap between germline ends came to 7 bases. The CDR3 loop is CASSQQTANEKLFF. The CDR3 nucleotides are TGCGCCAGCAGCCAACAGACAGCTAATGAAAAACTGTTTTTT.

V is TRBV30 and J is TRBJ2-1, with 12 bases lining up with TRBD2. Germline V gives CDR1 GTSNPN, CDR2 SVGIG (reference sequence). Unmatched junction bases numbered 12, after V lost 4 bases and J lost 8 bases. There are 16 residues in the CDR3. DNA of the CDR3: TGTGCCTGGACCGTAACTAGCGGGAGGCCCTGGGATGAGCAGTTCTTC. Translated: CAWTVTSGRPWDEQFF.

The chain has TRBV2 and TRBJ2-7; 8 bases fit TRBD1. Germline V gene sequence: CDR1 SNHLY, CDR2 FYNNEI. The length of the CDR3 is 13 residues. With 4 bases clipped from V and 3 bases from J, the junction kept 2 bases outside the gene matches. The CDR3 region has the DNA TGTGCCAGCAGTGGGACAGGGAACTACGAGCAGTACTTC. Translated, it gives CASSGTGNYEQYF.

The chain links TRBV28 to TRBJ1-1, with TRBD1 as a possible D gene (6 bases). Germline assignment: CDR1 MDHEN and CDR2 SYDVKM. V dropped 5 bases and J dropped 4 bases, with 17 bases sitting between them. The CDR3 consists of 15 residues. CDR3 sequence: CASSPTGRGGTEAFF. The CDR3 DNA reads TGTGCCAGCAGTCCCACAGGGCGGGGGGGCACTGAAGCTTTCTTT.

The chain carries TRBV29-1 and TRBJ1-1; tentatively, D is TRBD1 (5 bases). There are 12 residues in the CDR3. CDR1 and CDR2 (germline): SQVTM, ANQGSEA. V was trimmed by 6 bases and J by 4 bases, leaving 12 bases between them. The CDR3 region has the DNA TGCAGCGTAGCGCAGGGTACCACTGAAGCTTTCTTT. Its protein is CSVAQGTTEAFF.

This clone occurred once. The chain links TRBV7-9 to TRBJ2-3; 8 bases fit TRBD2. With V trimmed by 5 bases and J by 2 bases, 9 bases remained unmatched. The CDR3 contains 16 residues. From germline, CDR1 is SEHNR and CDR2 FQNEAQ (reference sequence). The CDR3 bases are TGTGCCAGCAGCCTCGGGGGGGCCTCTACCACAGATACGCAGTATTTT. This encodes CASSLGGASTTDTQYF.

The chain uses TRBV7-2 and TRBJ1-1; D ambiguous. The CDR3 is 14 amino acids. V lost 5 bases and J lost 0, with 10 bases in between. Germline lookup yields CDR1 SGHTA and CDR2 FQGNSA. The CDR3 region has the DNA TGTGCCAGCAGCCATAGAGGGCTGAACACTGAAGCTTTCTTT. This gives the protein CASSHRGLNTEAFF. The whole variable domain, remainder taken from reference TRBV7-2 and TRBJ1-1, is GAGVSQSPSNKVTEKGKDVELRCDPISGHTALYWYRQSLGQGLEFLIYFQGNSAPDKSGLPSDRFSAERTGGSVSTLTIQRTQQEDSAVYLCASSHRGLNTEAFFGQGTRLTVV.

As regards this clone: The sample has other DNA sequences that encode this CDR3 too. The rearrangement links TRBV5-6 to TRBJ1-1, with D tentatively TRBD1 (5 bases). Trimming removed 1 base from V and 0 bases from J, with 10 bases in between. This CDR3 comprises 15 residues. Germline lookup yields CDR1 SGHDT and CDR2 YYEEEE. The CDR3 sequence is CASSLFGRVNTEAFF. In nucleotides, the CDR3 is TGTGCCAGCAGCTTGTTCGGCAGGGTGAACACTGAAGCTTTCTTT.

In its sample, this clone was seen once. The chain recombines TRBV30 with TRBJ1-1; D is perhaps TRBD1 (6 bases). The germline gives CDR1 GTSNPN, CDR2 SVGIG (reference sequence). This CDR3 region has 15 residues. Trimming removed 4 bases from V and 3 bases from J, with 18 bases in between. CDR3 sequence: CAWKWGGGSDTEAFF. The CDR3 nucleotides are TGTGCCTGGAAGTGGGGAGGGGGTTCGGACACTGAAGCTTTCTTT. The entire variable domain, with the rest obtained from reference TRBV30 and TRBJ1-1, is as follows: SQTIHQWPATLVQPVGSPLSLECTVEGTSNPNLYWYRQAAGRGLQLLFYSVGIGQISSEVPQNLSASRPQDRQFILSSKKLLLSDSGFYLCAWKWGGGSDTEAFFGQGTRLTVV.

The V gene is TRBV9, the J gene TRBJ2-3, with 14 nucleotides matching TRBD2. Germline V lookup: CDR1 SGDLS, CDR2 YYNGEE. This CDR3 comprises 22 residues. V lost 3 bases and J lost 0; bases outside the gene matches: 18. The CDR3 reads CASSAPIFGTSGSKESTDTQYF. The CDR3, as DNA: TGTGCCAGCAGCGCTCCAATTTTCGGGACTAGCGGGAGTAAGGAGAGCACAGATACGCAGTATTTT.

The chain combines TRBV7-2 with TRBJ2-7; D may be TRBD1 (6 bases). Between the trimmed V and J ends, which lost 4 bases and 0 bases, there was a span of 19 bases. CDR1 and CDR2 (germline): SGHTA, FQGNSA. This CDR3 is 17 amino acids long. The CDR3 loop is CASSSSKWGQVSYEQYF. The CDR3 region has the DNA TGTGCCAGCAGCTCATCCAAGTGGGGGCAGGTCTCCTACGAGCAGTACTTC.

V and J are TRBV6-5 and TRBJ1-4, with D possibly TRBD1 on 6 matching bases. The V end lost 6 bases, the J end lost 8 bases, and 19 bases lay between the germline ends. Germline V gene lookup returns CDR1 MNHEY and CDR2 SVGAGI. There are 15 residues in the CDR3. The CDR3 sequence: CASRARTAYLEKLFF. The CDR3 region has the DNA TGTGCCAGCAGAGCTAGGACAGCCTACTTGGAAAAACTGTTTTTT.

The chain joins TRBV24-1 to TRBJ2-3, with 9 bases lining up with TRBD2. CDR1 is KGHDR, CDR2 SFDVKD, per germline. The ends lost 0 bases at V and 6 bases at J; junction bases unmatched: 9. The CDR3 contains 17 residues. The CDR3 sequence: CATSDLRAGGPGDTQYF. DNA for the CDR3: TGTGCCACCAGTGATTTGCGGGCGGGAGGGCCAGGGGATACGCAGTATTTT.